This T cell receptor beta chain was documented in a study of blood T cell repertoires in COVID-19. This clone has just a few counts. Participants were aged about 18 to 90 years, lived in about 26 US areas, and enrolled virtually. Using immunoSEQ multiplex PCR, the repertoire was profiled, and TCRdb retains in-frame clones only, with some absent. The sample lists about 200,000 clones; 65% to 85% were seen once. The germline V and J ends were trimmed by 5 bases and 3 bases, with 12 bases remaining between them. This CDR3 has 13 amino acids. In germline, CDR1 is SQVTM, CDR2 ANQGSEA. Sequenced input: PBMCs or T cells enriched from blood (not recorded which). The gene calls are TRBV29-1 and TRBJ2-3; D is uncertain. The sequence derives from a woman aged 40 to 50 with acute COVID-19. The CDR3 nucleotides are TGCAGCGTTTTCTCCGGGTTGACAGATACGCAGTATTTT. Encoded protein: CSVFSGLTDTQYF.